These 10 T cell receptor beta chains share one sample of origin, sequenced in a study of identical twins (dated by TCRdb to between 2015 and 2016). Libraries were made using 5' RACE. Sequencing used an Illumina HiSeq 2000. TCRdb took the public reads, trimmed them with fastp at Q25, ran MiXCR for clone calling and kept in-frame beta chains. All rows with the same CDR3 protein become a single entry with the most common DNA and genes. The sample table shows about 470,000 distinct CDR3 sequences, and around 24% are seen once. 2.9% of the sample goes to the ten largest clones. This sample was shared with a second study, whose subject was T cells expressing NK-cell markers.

The sample comprised CD4+ T cells sorted from blood. All receptors come from a woman aged 18-29 years in good health.

In this sample, this clonotype turned up a few times. The chain links TRBV5-1 to TRBJ2-5; possibly TRBD1 or TRBD2 for D (5 bases each). Between the trimmed V and J ends, which lost 6 bases and 1 base, there was a span of 16 bases. The CDR3 is 15 residues long. Looked up from germline, CDR1 is SGHRS and CDR2 is YFSETQ. The CDR3 DNA follows: TGCGCCAGCACTGGGACCAGCATGCCCCAAGAGACCCAGTACTTC. It specifies CASTGTSMPQETQYF.

The chain recombines TRBV7-9 with TRBJ1-1, with D maybe TRBD1 (6 bases). With 3 bases removed from V and 0 bases from J, the gap between germline ends came to 14 bases. CDR1 and CDR2 from the germline V gene are SEHNR and FQNEAQ (reference sequence). CDR3 length: 16 amino acids. The CDR3 sequence is CASSFRGPGMNTEAFF. CDR3 coding DNA: TGTGCCAGCAGCTTCAGGGGACCCGGGATGAACACTGAAGCTTTCTTT.

This rearrangement joins TRBV20-1 to TRBJ1-1; possible D gene TRBD1, 5 bases. V was trimmed by 0 bases and J by 6 bases, leaving 14 bases between them. The CDR3 loop spans 14 amino acids. The germline CDR1 and CDR2 sequences are DFQATT and SNEGSKA (reference sequence). CDR3 sequence (DNA): TGCAGTGCTAGAGATTGGGGACTCTTTTCTGAAGCTTTCTTT. Its protein is CSARDWGLFSEAFF.

The table lists this clonotype with a few counts. The chain is built from TRBV12-3 or TRBV12-4 and TRBJ2-3, with TRBD1 as a possible D gene (6 bases). The CDR3 runs 15 residues. V lost 3 bases, J lost 4 bases, and 14 bases lay in between. CDR3 sequence: CASSFHGRGPDTQYF. CDR3 DNA sequence: TGTGCCAGCAGTTTCCATGGCAGGGGCCCAGATACGCAGTATTTT.

V gene TRBV27 combines with J gene TRBJ2-5, with D possibly matching TRBD1 (5 bases). CDR1 MNHEY and CDR2 SMNVEV come from the germline V gene (reference sequence). The length of the CDR3 is 14 residues. The ends were cut back, 2 bases at V and 7 bases at J, with 14 bases in the middle. In DNA, the CDR3 is TGTGCCAGCAGTTTAAGGCAGGGTGTGTGGACCCAGTACTTC. Residues: CASSLRQGVWTQYF.

V usage is TRBV12-3 or TRBV12-4 and J usage is TRBJ1-1; a weak D match, TRBD1 (5 bases). V was trimmed by 8 bases and J by 13 bases, leaving 26 bases between them. The CDR3 is made up of 14 amino acids. In DNA form, the CDR3 reads TGTGCCAGCGCCCCCCGGGGGAGAGGTGGGTTAGGTTTCTTT. Translating gives CASAPRGRGGLGFF.

The chain combines TRBV20-1 with TRBJ1-3; 9 bases are shared with TRBD1. The CDR3 consists of 14 residues. CDR1 and CDR2 (germline): DFQATT, SNEGSKA (reference sequence). The trim removed 6 bases at V and 0 bases at J, leaving 3 bases unmatched. CDR3 in amino acids: CSAQTGGSGNTIYF. The CDR3 DNA reads as TGCAGTGCCCAGACAGGGGGCTCTGGAAACACCATATATTTT.

The CDR3 loop is CASSLYPAVSGANVLTF. In DNA, the CDR3 is TGCGCCAGCAGCTTGTATCCGGCTGTCTCTGGGGCCAACGTCCTGACTTTC. The chain carries TRBV5-1 and TRBJ2-6; D is ambiguous. The ends were cut back, 1 base at V and 0 bases at J, with 11 bases in the middle. This CDR3 is 17 amino acids long. Germline loops: CDR1 SGHRS, CDR2 YFSETQ.

The chain carries TRBV20-1 and TRBJ1-5, with 10 bases lining up with TRBD1. Germline V gene sequence: CDR1 DFQATT, CDR2 SNEGSKA (reference sequence). With V trimmed by 6 bases and J by 7 bases, 12 bases remained unmatched. The CDR3 is made up of 15 amino acids. The chain's CDR3 is CSAPGQTGGGQPQHF. CDR3 sequence (DNA): TGCAGTGCCCCGGGCCAGACAGGGGGCGGCCAGCCCCAGCATTTT.

The chain recombines TRBV6-1 with TRBJ2-3; 10 bases line up with TRBD2. Germline CDR1 and CDR2: MNHNS and SASEGT. Germline trimming cut 7 bases from V and 2 bases from J; bases unmatched to any gene: 12. The CDR3 runs 17 residues. This chain's CDR3 is CASTDAPGLAYTDTQYF. The CDR3, as DNA: TGTGCCAGCACCGATGCGCCGGGACTAGCGTACACAGATACGCAGTATTTT.